The T cell receptor beta chain described here comes from a study of patients and donors after allogeneic stem cell transplantation. Germline lookup yields CDR1 MDHEN and CDR2 SYDVKM. V lost 3 bases, J lost 1 base, and 6 bases lay in between. There are 13 residues in the CDR3. TCRdb analysed the RT-PCR reads with MiXCR anew, one entry per CDR3 protein. The table lists 100,000 to 120,000 distinct CDR3 sequences, about a third of them singletons, with 27% in the top ten. This TCR was sampled from a human donor who was either an allogeneic HSCT recipient or a stem cell or donor lymphocyte infusion donor (not recorded which). It is not recorded whose cells these are; they may come from a transplant donor. V gene TRBV28 combines with J gene TRBJ2-5, with unresolved D. Sequences were obtained from blood, either unsorted or a sorted T cell fraction (not recorded which). CDR3 DNA: TGTGCCAGCAGTTTGAACATCCAAGAGACCCAGTACTTC. Protein sequence: CASSLNIQETQYF.